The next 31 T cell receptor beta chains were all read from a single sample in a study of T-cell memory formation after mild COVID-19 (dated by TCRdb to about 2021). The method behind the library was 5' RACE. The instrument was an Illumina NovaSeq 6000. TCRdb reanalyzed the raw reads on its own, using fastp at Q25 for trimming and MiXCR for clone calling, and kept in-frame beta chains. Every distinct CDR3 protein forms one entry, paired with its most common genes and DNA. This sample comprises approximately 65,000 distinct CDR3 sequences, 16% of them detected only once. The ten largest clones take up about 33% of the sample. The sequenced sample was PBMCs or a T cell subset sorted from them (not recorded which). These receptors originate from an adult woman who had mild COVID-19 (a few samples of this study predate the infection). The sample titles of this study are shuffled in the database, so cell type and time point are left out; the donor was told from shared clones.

Written as DNA, the CDR3 is TGTGCCAGCAGCTTAGCTGAATTTAGCAATCAGCCCCAGCATTTT. Translating gives CASSLAEFSNQPQHF. The rearrangement links TRBV7-9 to TRBJ1-5; D uncertain. The CDR3 runs 15 residues. The ends were cut back, 0 bases at V and 0 bases at J, with 6 bases in the middle. Germline loops: CDR1 SEHNR, CDR2 FQNEAQ (reference sequence).

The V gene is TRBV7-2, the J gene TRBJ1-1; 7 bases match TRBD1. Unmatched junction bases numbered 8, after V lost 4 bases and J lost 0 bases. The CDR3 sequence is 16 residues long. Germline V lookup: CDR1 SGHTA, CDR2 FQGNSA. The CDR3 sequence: CASSWEGQLMNTEAFF. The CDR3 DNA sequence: TGTGCCAGCAGCTGGGAGGGACAGCTAATGAACACTGAAGCTTTCTTT.

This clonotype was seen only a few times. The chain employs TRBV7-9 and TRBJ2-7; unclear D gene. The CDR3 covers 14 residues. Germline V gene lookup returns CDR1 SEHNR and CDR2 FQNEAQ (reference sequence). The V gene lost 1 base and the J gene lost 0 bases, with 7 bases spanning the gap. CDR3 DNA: TGTGCCAGCAGCTTAGGTCCGAGCTCCTACGAGCAGTACTTC. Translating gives CASSLGPSSYEQYF. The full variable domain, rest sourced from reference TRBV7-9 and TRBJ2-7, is DTGVSQNPRHKITKRGQNVTFRCDPISEHNRLYWYRQTLGQGPEFLTYFQNEAQLEKSRLLSDRFSAERPKGSFSTLEIQRTEQGDSAMYLCASSLGPSSYEQYFGPGTRLTVT.

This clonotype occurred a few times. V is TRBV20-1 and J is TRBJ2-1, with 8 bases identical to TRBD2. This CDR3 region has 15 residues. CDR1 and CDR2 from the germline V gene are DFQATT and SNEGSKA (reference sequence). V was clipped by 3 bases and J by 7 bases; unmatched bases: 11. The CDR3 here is CSARALAVHWNEQFF. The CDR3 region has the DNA TGCAGTGCTAGGGCACTAGCGGTCCACTGGAATGAGCAGTTCTTC.

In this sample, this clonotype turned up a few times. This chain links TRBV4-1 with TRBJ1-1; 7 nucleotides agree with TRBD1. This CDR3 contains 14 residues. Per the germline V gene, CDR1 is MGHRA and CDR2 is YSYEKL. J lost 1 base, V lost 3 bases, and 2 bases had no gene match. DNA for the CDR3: TGCGCCAGCAGCCAGGACAGGACGAACACTGAAGCTTTCTTT. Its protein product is CASSQDRTNTEAFF.

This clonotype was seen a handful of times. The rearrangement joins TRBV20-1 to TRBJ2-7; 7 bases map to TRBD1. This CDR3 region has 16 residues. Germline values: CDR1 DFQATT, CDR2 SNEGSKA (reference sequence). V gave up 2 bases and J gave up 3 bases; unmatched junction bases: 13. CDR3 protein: CSARLRDRETLYEQYF. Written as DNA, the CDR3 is TGCAGTGCTAGACTACGGGACAGAGAAACTCTCTACGAGCAGTACTTC.

CDR3 nucleotide sequence: TGTGCCACCAGTGATCGCTTACTAGCGGGAGAGCTAGATACGCAGTATTTT. It translates to CATSDRLLAGELDTQYF. The chain uses TRBV24-1 and TRBJ2-3, with 11 bases aligning to TRBD2. Germline CDR1 is KGHDR and CDR2 is SFDVKD. Losses at the gene ends were 3 bases for V and 5 bases for J; bases not matched to a gene: 9. The CDR3 is 17 residues long.

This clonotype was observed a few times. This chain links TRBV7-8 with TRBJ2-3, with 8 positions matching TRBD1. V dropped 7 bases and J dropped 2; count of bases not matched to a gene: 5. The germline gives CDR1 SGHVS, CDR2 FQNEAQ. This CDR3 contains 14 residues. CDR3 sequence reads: CASTLTGDTDTQYF. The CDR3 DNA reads TGTGCCAGCACCCTGACAGGGGACACAGATACGCAGTATTTT.

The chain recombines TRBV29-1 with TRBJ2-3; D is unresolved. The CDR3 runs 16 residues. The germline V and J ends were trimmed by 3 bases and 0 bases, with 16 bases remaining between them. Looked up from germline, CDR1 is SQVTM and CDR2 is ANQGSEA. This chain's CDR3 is CSVENLLLESTDTQYF. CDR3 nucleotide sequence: TGCAGCGTTGAGAACCTGTTGCTGGAGAGCACAGATACGCAGTATTTT.

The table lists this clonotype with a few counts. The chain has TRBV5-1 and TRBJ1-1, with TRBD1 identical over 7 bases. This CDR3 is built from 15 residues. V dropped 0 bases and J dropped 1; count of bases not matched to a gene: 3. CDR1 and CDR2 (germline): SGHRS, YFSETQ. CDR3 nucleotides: TGCGCCAGCAGCTTGGGGGACAGCAGGAACACTGAAGCTTTCTTT. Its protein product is CASSLGDSRNTEAFF.

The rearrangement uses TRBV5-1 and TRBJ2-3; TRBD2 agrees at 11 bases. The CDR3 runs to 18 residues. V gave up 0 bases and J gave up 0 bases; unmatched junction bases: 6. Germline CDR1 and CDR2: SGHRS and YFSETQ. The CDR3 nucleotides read TGCGCCAGCAGCTTGGCCCTAGCGGGGGGCCTAAGCACAGATACGCAGTATTTT. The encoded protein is CASSLALAGGLSTDTQYF.

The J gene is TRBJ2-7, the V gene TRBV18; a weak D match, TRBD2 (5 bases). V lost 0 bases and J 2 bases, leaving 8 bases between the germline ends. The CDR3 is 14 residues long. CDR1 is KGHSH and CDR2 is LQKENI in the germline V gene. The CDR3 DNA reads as TGTGCCAGCTCACCACCGTCGGGGACCTACGAGCAGTACTTC. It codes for CASSPPSGTYEQYF.

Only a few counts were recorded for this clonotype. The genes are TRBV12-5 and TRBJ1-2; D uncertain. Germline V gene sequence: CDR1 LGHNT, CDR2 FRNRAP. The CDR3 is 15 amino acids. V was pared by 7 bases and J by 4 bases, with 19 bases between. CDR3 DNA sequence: TGTGCTAGTGTCGCGGCCGAGGGCCGGGGCTATGGCTACACCTTC. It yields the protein CASVAAEGRGYGYTF. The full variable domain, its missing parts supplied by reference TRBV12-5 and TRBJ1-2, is DARVTQTPRHKVTEMGQEVTMRCQPILGHNTVFWYRQTMMQGLELLAYFRNRAPLDDSGMPKDRFSAEMPDATLATLKIQPSEPRDSAVYFCASVAAEGRGYGYTFGSGTRLTVV.

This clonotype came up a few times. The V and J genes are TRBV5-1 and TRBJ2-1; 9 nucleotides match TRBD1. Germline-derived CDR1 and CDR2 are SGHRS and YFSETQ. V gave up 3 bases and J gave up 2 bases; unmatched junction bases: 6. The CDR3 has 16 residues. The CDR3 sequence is CASSSGQGGTYNEQFF. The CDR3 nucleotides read TGCGCCAGCAGCTCGGGACAGGGAGGGACCTACAATGAGCAGTTCTTC.

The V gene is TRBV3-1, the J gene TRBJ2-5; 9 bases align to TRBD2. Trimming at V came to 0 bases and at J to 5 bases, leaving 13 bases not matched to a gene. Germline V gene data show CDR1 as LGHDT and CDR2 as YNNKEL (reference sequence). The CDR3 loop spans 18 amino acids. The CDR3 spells CASSQELGGGAYRETQYF. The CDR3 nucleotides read TGTGCCAGCAGCCAAGAGTTGGGCGGGGGGGCCTACCGGGAGACCCAGTACTTC.

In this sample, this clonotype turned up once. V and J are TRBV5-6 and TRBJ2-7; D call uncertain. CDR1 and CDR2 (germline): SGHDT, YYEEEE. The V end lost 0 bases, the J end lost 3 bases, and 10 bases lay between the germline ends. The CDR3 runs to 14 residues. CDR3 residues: CASSLGSTFYEQYF. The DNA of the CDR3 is TGTGCCAGCAGCTTGGGTTCCACCTTCTACGAGCAGTACTTC. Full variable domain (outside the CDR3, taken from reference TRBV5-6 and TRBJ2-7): DAGVTQSPTHLIKTRGQQVTLRCSPKSGHDTVSWYQQALGQGPQFIFQYYEEEERQRGNFPDRFSGHQFPNYSSELNVNALLLGDSALYLCASSLGSTFYEQYFGPGTRLTVT.

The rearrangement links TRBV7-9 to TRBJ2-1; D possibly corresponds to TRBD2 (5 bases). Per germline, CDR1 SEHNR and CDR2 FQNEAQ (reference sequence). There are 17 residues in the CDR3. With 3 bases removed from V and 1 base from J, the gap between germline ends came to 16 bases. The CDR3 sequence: CASSFPRGPGSYNEQFF. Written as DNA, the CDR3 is TGTGCCAGCAGCTTCCCCCGCGGGCCAGGATCCTACAATGAGCAGTTCTTC.

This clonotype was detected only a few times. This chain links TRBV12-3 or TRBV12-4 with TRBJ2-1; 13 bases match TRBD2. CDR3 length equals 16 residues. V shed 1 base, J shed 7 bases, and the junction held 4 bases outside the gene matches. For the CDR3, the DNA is TGTGCCAGCAGTTTAGGACTAGCGGGGGGCGCGAATGAGCAGTTCTTC. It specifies CASSLGLAGGANEQFF.

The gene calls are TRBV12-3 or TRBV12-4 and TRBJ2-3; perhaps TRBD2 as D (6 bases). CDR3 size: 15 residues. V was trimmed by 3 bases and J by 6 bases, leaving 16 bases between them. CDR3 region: CASSLGAGSSDTQYF. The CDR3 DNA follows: TGTGCCAGCAGTTTGGGCGCGGGGTCCAGCGATACGCAGTATTTT.

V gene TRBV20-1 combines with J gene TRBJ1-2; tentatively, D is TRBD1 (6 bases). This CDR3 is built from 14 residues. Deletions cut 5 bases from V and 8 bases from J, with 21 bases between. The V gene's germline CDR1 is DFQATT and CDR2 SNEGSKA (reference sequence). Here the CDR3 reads CSAAPTYGGLGYTF. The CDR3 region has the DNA TGCAGTGCTGCCCCCACCTATGGGGGCTTGGGCTACACCTTC.

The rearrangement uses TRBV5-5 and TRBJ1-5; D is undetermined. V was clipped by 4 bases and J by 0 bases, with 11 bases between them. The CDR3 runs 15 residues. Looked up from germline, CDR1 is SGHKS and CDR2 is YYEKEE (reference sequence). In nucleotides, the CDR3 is TGTGCCAGCAGCCCTCAACCGTATAGCAATCAGCCCCAGCATTTT. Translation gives CASSPQPYSNQPQHF.

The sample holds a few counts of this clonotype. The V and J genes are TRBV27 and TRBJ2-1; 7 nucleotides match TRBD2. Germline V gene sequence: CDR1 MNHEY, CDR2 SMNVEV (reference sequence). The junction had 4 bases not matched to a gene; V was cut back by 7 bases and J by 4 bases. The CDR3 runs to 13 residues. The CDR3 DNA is TGTGCCAGCACCAACGGGAGGTACAATGAGCAGTTCTTC. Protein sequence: CASTNGRYNEQFF.

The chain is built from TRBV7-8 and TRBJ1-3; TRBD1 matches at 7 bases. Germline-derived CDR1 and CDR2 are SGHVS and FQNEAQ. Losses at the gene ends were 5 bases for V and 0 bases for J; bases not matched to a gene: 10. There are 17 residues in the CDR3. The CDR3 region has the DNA TGTGCCAGCAGCCTACGGACAGGAGATTTCTCTGGAAACACCATATATTTT. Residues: CASSLRTGDFSGNTIYF.

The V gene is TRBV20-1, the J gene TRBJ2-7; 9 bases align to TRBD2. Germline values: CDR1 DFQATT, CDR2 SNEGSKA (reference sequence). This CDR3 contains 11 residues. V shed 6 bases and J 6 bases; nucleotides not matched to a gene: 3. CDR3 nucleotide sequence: TGCAGTGCCCGGGGACTAGCCGAGCAGTACTTC. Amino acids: CSARGLAEQYF.

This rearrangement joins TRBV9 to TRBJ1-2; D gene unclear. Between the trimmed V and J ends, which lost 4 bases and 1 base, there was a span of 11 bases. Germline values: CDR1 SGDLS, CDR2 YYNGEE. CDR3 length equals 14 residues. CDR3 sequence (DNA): TGTGCCAGCAGCCCCTATGCTGTTAACTATGGCTACACCTTC. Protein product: CASSPYAVNYGYTF.

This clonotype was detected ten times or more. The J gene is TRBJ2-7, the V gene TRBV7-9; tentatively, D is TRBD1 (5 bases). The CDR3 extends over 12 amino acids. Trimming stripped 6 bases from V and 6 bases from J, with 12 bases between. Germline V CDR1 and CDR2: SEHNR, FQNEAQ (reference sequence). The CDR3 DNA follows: TGTGCCAGCAGTATAGGGGTAGCCGAGCAGTACTTC. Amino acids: CASSIGVAEQYF.

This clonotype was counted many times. The CDR3 region is CASSTGLGIGYEQFF. CDR3 sequence (DNA): TGTGCCAGCAGCACAGGGCTGGGCATCGGGTATGAGCAGTTCTTC. This rearrangement joins TRBV2 to TRBJ2-1, with D perhaps TRBD1 (6 bases). CDR1 and CDR2 (germline): SNHLY, FYNNEI. Trimming stripped 6 bases from V and 8 bases from J, with 20 bases between. CDR3 length: 15 amino acids. Complete variable domain (other parts from reference TRBV2 and TRBJ2-1): EPEVTQTPSHQVTQMGQEVILRCVPISNHLYFYWYRQILGQKVEFLVSFYNNEISEKSEIFDDQFSVERPDGSNFTLKIRSTKLEDSAMYFCASSTGLGIGYEQFFGPGTRLTVL.

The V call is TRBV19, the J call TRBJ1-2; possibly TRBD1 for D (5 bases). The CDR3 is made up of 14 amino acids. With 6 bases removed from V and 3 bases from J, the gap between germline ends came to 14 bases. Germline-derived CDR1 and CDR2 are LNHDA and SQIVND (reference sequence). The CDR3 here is CASSVGGSHYGYTF. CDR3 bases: TGTGCCAGTAGCGTCGGGGGTTCCCACTATGGCTACACCTTC.

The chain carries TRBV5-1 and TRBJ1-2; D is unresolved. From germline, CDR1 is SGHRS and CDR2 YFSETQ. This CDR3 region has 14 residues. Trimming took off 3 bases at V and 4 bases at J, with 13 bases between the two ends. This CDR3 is CASSSDTFGYGYTF. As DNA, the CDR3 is TGCGCCAGCAGCTCAGACACGTTCGGCTATGGCTACACCTTC.

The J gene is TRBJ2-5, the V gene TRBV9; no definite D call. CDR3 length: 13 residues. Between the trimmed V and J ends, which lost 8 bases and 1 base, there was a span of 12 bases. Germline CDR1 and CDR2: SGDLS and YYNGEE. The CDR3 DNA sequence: TGTGCCAGAGGCCCCCGCGCCCAAGAGACCCAGTACTTC. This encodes CARGPRAQETQYF.

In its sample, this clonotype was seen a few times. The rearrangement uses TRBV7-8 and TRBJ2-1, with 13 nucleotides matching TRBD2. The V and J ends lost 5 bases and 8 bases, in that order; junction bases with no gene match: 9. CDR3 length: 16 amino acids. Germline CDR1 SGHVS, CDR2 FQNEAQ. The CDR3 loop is CASSPRTSGSFDEQFF. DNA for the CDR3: TGTGCCAGCAGCCCGAGGACTAGCGGGAGTTTCGATGAGCAGTTCTTC.